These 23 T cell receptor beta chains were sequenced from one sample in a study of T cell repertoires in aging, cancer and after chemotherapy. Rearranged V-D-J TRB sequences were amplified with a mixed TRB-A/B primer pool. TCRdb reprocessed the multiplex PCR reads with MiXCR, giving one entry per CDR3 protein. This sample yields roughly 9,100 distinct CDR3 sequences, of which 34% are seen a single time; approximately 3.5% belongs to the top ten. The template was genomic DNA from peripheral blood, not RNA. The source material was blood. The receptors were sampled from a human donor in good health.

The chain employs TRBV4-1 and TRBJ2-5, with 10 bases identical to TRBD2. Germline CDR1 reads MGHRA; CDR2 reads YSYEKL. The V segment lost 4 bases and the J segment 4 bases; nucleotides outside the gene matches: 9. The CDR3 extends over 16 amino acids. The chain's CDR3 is CASSRLLLAGRETQYF. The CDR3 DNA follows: TGCGCCAGCAGCCGCTTGCTACTAGCGGGGAGAGAGACCCAGTACTTC.

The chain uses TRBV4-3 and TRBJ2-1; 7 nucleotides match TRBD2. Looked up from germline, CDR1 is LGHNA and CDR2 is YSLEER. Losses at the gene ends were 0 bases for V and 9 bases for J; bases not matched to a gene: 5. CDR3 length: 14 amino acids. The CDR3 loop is CASSQDPWGGEQFF. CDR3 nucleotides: TGCGCCAGCAGCCAAGATCCATGGGGGGGTGAGCAGTTCTTC.

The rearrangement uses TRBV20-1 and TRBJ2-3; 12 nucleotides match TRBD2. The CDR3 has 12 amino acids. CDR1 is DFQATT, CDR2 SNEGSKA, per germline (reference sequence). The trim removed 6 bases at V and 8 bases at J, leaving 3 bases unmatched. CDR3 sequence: CSALAGGLTQYF. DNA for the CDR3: TGCAGTGCCCTAGCGGGGGGGCTTACGCAGTATTTT.

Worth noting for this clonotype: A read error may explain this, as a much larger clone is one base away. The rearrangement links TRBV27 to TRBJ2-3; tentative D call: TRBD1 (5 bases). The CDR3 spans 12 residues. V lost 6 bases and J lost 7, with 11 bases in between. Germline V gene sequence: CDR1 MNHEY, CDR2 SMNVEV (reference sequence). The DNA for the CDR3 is TGTGCCAGCAGCTCCGACAGTTATACGCAGTATTTT. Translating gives CASSSDSYTQYF.

CDR3 residues: CASSPTTGTGANVLTF. In DNA, the CDR3 is TGTGCCAGTAGTCCAACGACTGGAACCGGGGCCAACGTCCTGACTTTC. The chain uses TRBV19 and TRBJ2-6, with no clear D. Trimming left V 5 bases short and J 4 bases short, with 15 bases between. The CDR3 is 16 residues long. Germline-derived CDR1 and CDR2 are LNHDA and SQIVND (reference sequence).

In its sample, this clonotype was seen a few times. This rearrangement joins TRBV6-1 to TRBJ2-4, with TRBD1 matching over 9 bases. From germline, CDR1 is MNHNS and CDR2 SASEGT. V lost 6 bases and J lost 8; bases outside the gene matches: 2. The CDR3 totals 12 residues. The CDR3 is CASRRTGDIQYF. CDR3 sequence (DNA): TGTGCCAGCAGGCGGACAGGGGACATTCAGTACTTC.

The CDR3 DNA reads TGTGCCAGCAGCCTCAGTTACGCCGGAGATACGCAGTATTTT. It specifies CASSLSYAGDTQYF. This sequence joins TRBV7-6 and TRBJ2-3; D gene unclear. The V end lost 5 bases, the J end lost 5 bases, and 14 bases lay between the germline ends. CDR3 length equals 14 residues. Per the germline V gene, CDR1 is SGHVS and CDR2 is FNYEAQ. Variable domain in full (rest from reference TRBV7-6 and TRBJ2-3): GAGVSQSPRYKVTKRGQDVALRCDPISGHVSLYWYRQALGQGPEFLTYFNYEAQQDKSGLPNDRFSAERPEGSISTLTIQRTEQRDSAMYRCASSLSYAGDTQYFGPGTRLTVL.

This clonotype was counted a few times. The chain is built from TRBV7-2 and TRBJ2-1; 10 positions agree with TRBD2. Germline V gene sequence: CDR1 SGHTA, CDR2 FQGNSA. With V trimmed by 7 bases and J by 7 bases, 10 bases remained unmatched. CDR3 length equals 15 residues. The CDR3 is CASTRGSGGVNEQFF. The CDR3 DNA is TGTGCCAGCACCCGTGGGAGCGGGGGGGTGAATGAGCAGTTCTTC.

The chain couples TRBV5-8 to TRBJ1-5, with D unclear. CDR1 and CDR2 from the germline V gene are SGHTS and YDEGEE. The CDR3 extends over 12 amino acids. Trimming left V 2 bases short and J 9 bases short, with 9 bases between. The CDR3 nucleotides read TGTGCCAGCAGCTTTCCCGAGAGGCCCCAGCATTTT. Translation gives CASSFPERPQHF.

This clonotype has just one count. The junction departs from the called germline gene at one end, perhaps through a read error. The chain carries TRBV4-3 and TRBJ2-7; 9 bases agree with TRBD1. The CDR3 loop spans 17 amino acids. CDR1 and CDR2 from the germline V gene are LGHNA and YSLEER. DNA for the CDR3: TGTGCCAGCAGCCTAGACGGACCGGGACAGGGATCCTACGAGCAGTACTTC. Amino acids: CASSLDGPGQGSYEQYF.

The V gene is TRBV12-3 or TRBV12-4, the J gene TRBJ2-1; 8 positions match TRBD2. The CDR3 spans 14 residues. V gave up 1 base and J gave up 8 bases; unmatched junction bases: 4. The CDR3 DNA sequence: TGTGCCAGCAGTTTAGGCGGGGGGCTGGATGAGCAGTTCTTC. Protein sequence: CASSLGGGLDEQFF.

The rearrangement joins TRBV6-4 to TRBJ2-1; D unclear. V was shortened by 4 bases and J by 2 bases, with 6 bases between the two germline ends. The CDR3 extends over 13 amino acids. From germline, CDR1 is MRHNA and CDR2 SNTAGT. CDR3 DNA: TGTGCCAGCAGTGTCGACCCCTACAATGAGCAGTTCTTC. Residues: CASSVDPYNEQFF.

In DNA, the CDR3 is TGCGCCAGCACTCTACAGGGTCCGTACAATGAGCAGTTCTTC. Its protein product is CASTLQGPYNEQFF. The J gene is TRBJ2-1, the V gene TRBV5-1, with TRBD1 as a possible D gene (6 bases). Germline V lookup: CDR1 SGHRS, CDR2 YFSETQ. There are 14 residues in the CDR3. V was cut by 6 bases and J by 4 bases, with 14 bases left in between.

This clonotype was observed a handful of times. The DNA for the CDR3 is TGTGCCAGCAGCCAGGGACTAGCGGGGGGGTGGAATGAGCAGTTCTTC. Translating gives CASSQGLAGGWNEQFF. The V and J genes are TRBV7-2 and TRBJ2-1, with 16 positions matching TRBD2. Germline V gene lookup returns CDR1 SGHTA and CDR2 FQGNSA. The CDR3 extends over 16 amino acids. J was trimmed by 7 bases and V by 5 bases; bases with no gene match: 5.

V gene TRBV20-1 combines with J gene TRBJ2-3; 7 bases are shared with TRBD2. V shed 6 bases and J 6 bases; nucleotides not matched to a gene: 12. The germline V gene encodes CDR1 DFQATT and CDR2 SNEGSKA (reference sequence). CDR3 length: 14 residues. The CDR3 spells CSAPGGGEWDTQYF. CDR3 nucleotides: TGCAGTGCCCCTGGGGGGGGGGAGTGGGATACGCAGTATTTT.

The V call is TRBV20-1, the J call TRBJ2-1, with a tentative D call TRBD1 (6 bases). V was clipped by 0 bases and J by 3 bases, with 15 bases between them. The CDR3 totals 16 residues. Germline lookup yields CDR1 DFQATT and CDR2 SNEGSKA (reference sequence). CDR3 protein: CSARDPNGRGYNEQFF. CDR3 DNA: TGCAGTGCTAGAGATCCCAACGGCAGGGGCTACAATGAGCAGTTCTTC.

CDR3 coding DNA: TGTGCCATCAGTGAGCAAGCTTACCAAGAGACCCAGTACTTC. Translated: CAISEQAYQETQYF. The rearrangement uses TRBV10-3 and TRBJ2-5; no definite D call. The CDR3 has 14 residues. Deletions cut 2 bases from V and 0 bases from J, with 7 bases between. Per the germline V gene, CDR1 is ENHRY and CDR2 is SYGVKD.

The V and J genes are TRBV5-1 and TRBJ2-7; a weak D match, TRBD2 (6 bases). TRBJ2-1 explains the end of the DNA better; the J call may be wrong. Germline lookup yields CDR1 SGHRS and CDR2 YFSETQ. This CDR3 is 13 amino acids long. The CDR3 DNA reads TGCGCCAGCAGCTTGGCGCGGGGTGAGGAGCAGTTCTTC. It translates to CASSLARGEEQFF.

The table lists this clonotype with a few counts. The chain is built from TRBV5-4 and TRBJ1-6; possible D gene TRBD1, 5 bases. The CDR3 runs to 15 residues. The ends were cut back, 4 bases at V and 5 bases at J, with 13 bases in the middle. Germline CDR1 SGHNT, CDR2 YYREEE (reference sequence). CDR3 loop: CASSTLGRDNSPLHF. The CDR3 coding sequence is TGTGCCAGCAGCACTTTGGGACGGGATAATTCACCCCTCCACTTT.

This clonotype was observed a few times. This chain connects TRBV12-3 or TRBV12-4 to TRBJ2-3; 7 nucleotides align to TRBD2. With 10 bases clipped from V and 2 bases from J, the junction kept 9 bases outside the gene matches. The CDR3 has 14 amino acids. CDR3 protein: CANSGLTNTDTQYF. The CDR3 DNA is TGTGCCAACTCGGGACTAACAAACACAGATACGCAGTATTTT.

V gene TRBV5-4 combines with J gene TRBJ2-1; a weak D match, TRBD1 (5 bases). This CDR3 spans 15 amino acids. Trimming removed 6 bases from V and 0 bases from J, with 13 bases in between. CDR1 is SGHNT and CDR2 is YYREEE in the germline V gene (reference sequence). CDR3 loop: CASTGHASSYNEQFF. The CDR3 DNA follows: TGTGCCAGCACAGGACATGCAAGCTCCTACAATGAGCAGTTCTTC.

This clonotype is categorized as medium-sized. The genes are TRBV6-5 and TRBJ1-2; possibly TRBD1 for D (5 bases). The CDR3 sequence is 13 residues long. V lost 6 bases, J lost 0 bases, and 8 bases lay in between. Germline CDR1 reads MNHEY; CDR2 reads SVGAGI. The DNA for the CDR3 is TGTGCCAGCAGAGCGACAGCTAACTATGGCTACACCTTC. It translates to CASRATANYGYTF.

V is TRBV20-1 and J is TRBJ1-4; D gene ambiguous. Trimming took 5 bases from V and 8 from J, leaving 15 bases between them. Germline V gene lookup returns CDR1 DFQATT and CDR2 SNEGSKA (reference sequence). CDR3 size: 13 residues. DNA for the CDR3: TGCAGTGCTGTCCGGGATTCGGGAGAAAAACTGTTTTTT. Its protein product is CSAVRDSGEKLFF.